The 11 T cell receptor beta chains below were found in one sample sequenced in a study of Graves' ophthalmopathy and Graves' hyperthyroidism. RNA transcripts provided the template for amplifying TCR beta CDR3 regions. Second-round multiplex PCR came after a first-round RT-PCR that employed HTBI primers. Using its own MiXCR run on the multiplex PCR reads, TCRdb lists one record per CDR3 protein. This sample has hundreds of thousands of distinct CDR3 sequences; over 40% occur once, and the top ten carry more than 2.5%. Specimen: peripheral blood. Source of these receptors: an adult man with Graves' ophthalmopathy.

The chain joins TRBV10-3 to TRBJ2-5; D is perhaps TRBD2 (5 bases). Germline CDR1 and CDR2: ENHRY and SYGVKD. The CDR3 runs 14 residues. The V gene lost 6 bases and the J gene lost 4 bases, with 15 bases spanning the gap. CDR3 sequence (DNA): TGTGCCATCAGCTTGGCCTTCGCGGGAGAGACCCAGTACTTC. It encodes CAISLAFAGETQYF.

This clonotype was recorded many times. The chain has TRBV12-3 or TRBV12-4 and TRBJ1-2, with TRBD1 as a possible D gene (6 bases). The CDR3 runs 16 residues. V was clipped by 5 bases and J by 1 base, with 17 bases between them. This chain's CDR3 is CASSRAGTPGNYGYTF. CDR3 nucleotide sequence: TGTGCCAGCAGTAGGGCCGGGACACCCGGTAACTATGGCTACACCTTC.

V gene TRBV4-1 combines with J gene TRBJ2-5, with a possible D match to TRBD1 (6 bases). The germline V gene encodes CDR1 MGHRA and CDR2 YSYEKL. The V and J ends lost 4 bases and 3 bases respectively, with 15 bases between them. CDR3 length equals 15 residues. The CDR3 region is CASSPRPWTEETQYF. The CDR3 DNA follows: TGCGCCAGCAGCCCAAGACCCTGGACAGAAGAGACCCAGTACTTC.

The rearrangement uses TRBV15 and TRBJ2-5, with a tentative D call TRBD2 (6 bases). The CDR3 sequence is 15 residues long. Germline V gene sequence: CDR1 LNHNV, CDR2 YYDKDF (reference sequence). V was pared by 0 bases and J by 2 bases, with 10 bases between. The CDR3: CATSRDGLLQETQYF. DNA for the CDR3: TGTGCCACCAGCAGAGATGGACTATTACAAGAGACCCAGTACTTC.

This clonotype was recorded at least ten times. The chain carries TRBV7-9 and TRBJ1-2, with 7 bases aligning to TRBD1. Germline V gene sequence: CDR1 SEHNR, CDR2 FQNEAQ (reference sequence). V lost 0 bases, J lost 1 base, and 2 bases stayed unmatched. This CDR3 spans 15 amino acids. CDR3 protein: CASSLADRDNYGYTF. Written as DNA, the CDR3 is TGTGCCAGCAGCTTAGCCGACAGGGATAACTATGGCTACACCTTC.

The CDR3 reads CASSPQGQTNYGYTF. DNA of the CDR3: TGTGCCAGCTCACCCCAGGGACAGACTAACTATGGCTACACCTTC. V usage is TRBV11-1 and J usage is TRBJ1-2; 7 positions agree with TRBD1. This CDR3 is 15 amino acids long. Trimming cost V 8 bases and J 0 bases; bases outside gene matches: 9. Germline V gene data show CDR1 as SGHAT and CDR2 as FQDESV (reference sequence). Using reference TRBV11-1 and TRBJ1-2 for the parts outside the CDR3, the full variable domain is EAEVAQSPRYKITEKSQAVAFWCDPISGHATLYWYRQILGQGPELLVQFQDESVVDDSQLPKDRFSAERLKGVDSTLKIQPAELGDSAMYLCASSPQGQTNYGYTFGSGTRLTVV.

This clonotype showed up just a few times. The CDR3 sequence is CSARTTPNGAFF. The CDR3 DNA is TGCAGTGCACGAACTACCCCCAATGGAGCTTTCTTT. The chain combines TRBV20-1 with TRBJ1-1; D remains ambiguous. Germline-derived CDR1 and CDR2 are DFQATT and SNEGSKA (reference sequence). This CDR3 spans 12 amino acids. Trimming removed 6 bases from V and 10 bases from J, with 18 bases in between.

The sample holds many counts of this clonotype. The chain uses TRBV2 and TRBJ2-7, with D tentatively TRBD1 (6 bases). Trimming took off 2 bases at V and 3 bases at J, with 14 bases between the two ends. The CDR3 extends over 15 amino acids. From germline, CDR1 is SNHLY and CDR2 FYNNEI. CDR3 coding DNA: TGTGCCAGCAGTGAACGCCGGGACACGGTCTACGAGCAGTACTTC. It specifies CASSERRDTVYEQYF. The full variable domain, rest sourced from reference TRBV2 and TRBJ2-7, is EPEVTQTPSHQVTQMGQEVILRCVPISNHLYFYWYRQILGQKVEFLVSFYNNEISEKSEIFDDQFSVERPDGSNFTLKIRSTKLEDSAMYFCASSERRDTVYEQYFGPGTRLTVT.

This chain connects TRBV12-5 to TRBJ1-3; 8 bases fit TRBD1. Trimming took 0 bases from V and 4 from J; bases not matched to a gene: 8. The CDR3 is 17 amino acids. CDR1 LGHNT and CDR2 FRNRAP come from the germline V gene. This CDR3 reads CASGLVISGGFGNTIYF. The CDR3 DNA reads TGTGCTAGTGGTTTGGTAATCTCAGGGGGCTTCGGAAACACCATATATTTT.

This clonotype was observed at least ten times. V and J are TRBV2 and TRBJ2-7; 8 bases align to TRBD1. Germline CDR1 and CDR2: SNHLY and FYNNEI. CDR3 length: 15 residues. The J segment lost 5 bases and the V segment lost 4 bases, leaving 10 bases of the junction unmatched. CDR3 amino acids: CASSAIVRGLDEQYF. As DNA, the CDR3 is TGTGCCAGCAGTGCTATTGTCAGGGGGCTCGACGAGCAGTACTTC.

This chain's CDR3 is CASSLQGDRNSPLHF. Written as DNA, the CDR3 is TGTGCCAGCAGCTTACAGGGGGACAGAAATTCACCCCTCCACTTT. The V call is TRBV13, the J call TRBJ1-6; TRBD1 matches at 7 bases. Per the germline V gene, CDR1 is PRHDT and CDR2 is FYEKMQ (reference sequence). CDR3 length equals 15 residues. V shed 2 bases, J shed 7 bases, and the junction held 5 bases outside the gene matches.